The 10 T cell receptor beta chains below come from one sample, sequenced in a study of T cell responses to AZD1222 COVID-19 vaccine. Data came from immunoSEQ multiplex PCR; TCRdb stores just in-frame clones and leaves some out. The table records about 110,000 clones, approximately 87% of them present only once. The specimen was peripheral blood, collected on day 0 of AZD1222 vaccination. Receptors originate from an adult in good health.

The chain is built from TRBV24-1 and TRBJ1-2; a weak D match, TRBD1 (5 bases). CDR3 length: 13 residues. V was cut by 4 bases and J by 4 bases, with 9 bases left in between. Germline V gene sequence: CDR1 KGHDR, CDR2 SFDVKD. The CDR3 here is CATSEGAVYGYTF. Here the CDR3 DNA reads TGTGCCACCAGTGAAGGGGCTGTCTATGGCTACACCTTC.

This clone appeared once. The rearrangement uses TRBV20-1 and TRBJ2-1; 7 positions agree with TRBD2. Germline loops: CDR1 DFQATT, CDR2 SNEGSKA (reference sequence). The CDR3 covers 14 residues. V was clipped by 3 bases and J by 3 bases; unmatched bases: 5. Written as DNA, the CDR3 is TGCAGTGCTAGTTATCCTAGCGGCTACAATGAGCAGTTCTTC. Its translation is CSASYPSGYNEQFF.

V is TRBV6-5 and J is TRBJ1-6, with D possibly TRBD1 on 5 matching bases. V lost 7 bases and J 0 bases, leaving 10 bases between the germline ends. This CDR3 region has 15 residues. Germline V CDR1 and CDR2: MNHEY, SVGAGI. The CDR3 here is CASIPGSSYNSPLHF. The CDR3 DNA reads as TGTGCCAGCATCCCAGGGAGCTCCTATAATTCACCCCTCCACTTT.

J is TRBJ1-5 and V is TRBV7-9; perhaps TRBD1 as D (6 bases). This CDR3 has 14 residues. Trimming stripped 1 base from V and 3 bases from J, with 7 bases between. The germline gives CDR1 SEHNR, CDR2 FQNEAQ (reference sequence). CDR3 sequence: CASSLEGDNQPQHF. DNA for the CDR3: TGTGCCAGCAGCTTAGAGGGGGACAATCAGCCCCAGCATTTT.

This sequence joins TRBV10-3 and TRBJ1-1, with TRBD1 matching over 8 bases. After removal of 10 bases from V and 0 bases from J, the junction contained 7 bases not matched to a gene. The CDR3 contains 14 residues. Germline CDR1 ENHRY, CDR2 SYGVKD. CDR3 sequence (DNA): TGTGCCACCAAGCAGGGGGCCATGAACACTGAAGCTTTCTTT. It encodes CATKQGAMNTEAFF.

V and J are TRBV7-2 and TRBJ1-5; D not resolved. Per germline, CDR1 SGHTA and CDR2 FQGNSA. Trimming removed 4 bases at V and 0 bases at J, with 10 bases between. The CDR3 covers 15 residues. The CDR3 reads CASSSHPGSNQPQHF. CDR3 in DNA: TGTGCCAGCAGCTCCCACCCGGGTAGCAATCAGCCCCAGCATTTT.

CDR3 amino acids: CASSQGQGIQFF. CDR3 nucleotide sequence: TGCGCCAGCAGCCAGGGACAGGGGATCCAGTTCTTC. The genes are TRBV5-1 and TRBJ2-1, with 10 bases aligning to TRBD1. Germline-derived CDR1 and CDR2 are SGHRS and YFSETQ. V was clipped by 4 bases and J by 13 bases; unmatched bases: 5. This CDR3 contains 12 residues.

The CDR3 loop reads CASSDRPFVGAFF. The CDR3 nucleotides read TGTGCCAGCAGTGACAGACCTTTCGTGGGAGCTTTCTTT. The V call is TRBV6-1, the J call TRBJ1-1; D is uncertain. The CDR3 totals 13 residues. The ends were cut back, 3 bases at V and 10 bases at J, with 15 bases in the middle. Germline V lookup: CDR1 MNHNS, CDR2 SASEGT.

The chain uses TRBV7-9 and TRBJ2-5; D may be TRBD1 or TRBD2 (5 bases each). Per the germline V gene, CDR1 is SEHNR and CDR2 is FQNEAQ (reference sequence). The V end was cut by 5 bases, the J end by 0 bases, with 19 bases between. CDR3 length: 17 amino acids. The CDR3 here is CASSTRGRHLYQETQYF. CDR3 coding DNA: TGTGCCAGCAGCACTCGGGGACGGCACTTGTACCAAGAGACCCAGTACTTC. The entire variable domain, with the rest obtained from reference TRBV7-9 and TRBJ2-5, is as follows: DTGVSQNPRHKITKRGQNVTFRCDPISEHNRLYWYRQTLGQGPEFLTYFQNEAQLEKSRLLSDRFSAERPKGSFSTLEIQRTEQGDSAMYLCASSTRGRHLYQETQYFGPGTRLLVL.

This rearrangement joins TRBV5-1 to TRBJ2-1, with TRBD1 as a possible D gene (6 bases). This CDR3 contains 12 residues. In germline, CDR1 is SGHRS, CDR2 YFSETQ. V lost 5 bases and J lost 7, with 10 bases in between. The CDR3 protein is CASRGAGNEQFF. The CDR3, as DNA: TGCGCCAGCAGGGGGGCTGGAAATGAGCAGTTCTTC.